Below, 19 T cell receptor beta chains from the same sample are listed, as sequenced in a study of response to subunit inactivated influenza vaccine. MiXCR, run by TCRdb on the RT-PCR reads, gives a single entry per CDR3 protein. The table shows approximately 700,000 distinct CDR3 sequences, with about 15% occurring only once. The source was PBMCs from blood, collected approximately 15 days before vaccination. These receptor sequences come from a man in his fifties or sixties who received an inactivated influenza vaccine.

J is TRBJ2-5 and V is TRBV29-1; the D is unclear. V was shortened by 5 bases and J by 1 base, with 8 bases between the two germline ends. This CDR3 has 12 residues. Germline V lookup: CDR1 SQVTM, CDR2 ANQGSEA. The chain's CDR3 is CSVLQVQETQYF. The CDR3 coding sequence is TGCAGCGTTCTACAAGTCCAAGAGACCCAGTACTTC. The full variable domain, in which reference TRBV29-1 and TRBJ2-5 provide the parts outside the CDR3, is SAVISQKPSRDICQRGTSLTIQCQVDSQVTMMFWYRQQPGQSLTLIATANQGSEATYESGFVIDKFPISRPNLTFSTLTVSNMSPEDSSIYLCSVLQVQETQYFGPGTRLLVL.

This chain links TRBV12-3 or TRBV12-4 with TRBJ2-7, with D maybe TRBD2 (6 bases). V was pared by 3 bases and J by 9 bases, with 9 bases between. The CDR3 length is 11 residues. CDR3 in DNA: TGTGCCAGCAGTTTTGCCGGGGGGCAGTACTTC. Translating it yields CASSFAGGQYF.

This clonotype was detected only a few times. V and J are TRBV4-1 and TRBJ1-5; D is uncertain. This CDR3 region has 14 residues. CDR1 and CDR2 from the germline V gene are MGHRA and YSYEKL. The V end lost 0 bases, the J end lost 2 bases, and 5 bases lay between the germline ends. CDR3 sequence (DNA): TGCGCCAGCAGCCAAGATCCTGGCAATCAGCCCCAGCATTTT. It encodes CASSQDPGNQPQHF.

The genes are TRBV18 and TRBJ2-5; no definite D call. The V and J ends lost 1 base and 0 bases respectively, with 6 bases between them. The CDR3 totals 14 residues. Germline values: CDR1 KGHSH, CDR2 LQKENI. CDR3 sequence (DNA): TGTGCCAGCTCACCACGACTGAACCAAGAGACCCAGTACTTC. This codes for CASSPRLNQETQYF. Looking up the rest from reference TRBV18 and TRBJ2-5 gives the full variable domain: NAGVMQNPRHLVRRRGQEARLRCSPMKGHSHVYWYRQLPEEGLKFMVYLQKENIIDESGMPKERFSAEFPKEGPSILRIQQVVRGDSAAYFCASSPRLNQETQYFGPGTRLLVL.

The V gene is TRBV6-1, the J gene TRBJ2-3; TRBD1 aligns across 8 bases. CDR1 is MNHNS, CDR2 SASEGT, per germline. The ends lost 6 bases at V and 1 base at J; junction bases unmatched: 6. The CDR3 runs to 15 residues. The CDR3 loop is CASSPGGIRTDTQYF. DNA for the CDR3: TGTGCCAGCAGCCCAGGGGGCATCCGCACAGATACGCAGTATTTT.

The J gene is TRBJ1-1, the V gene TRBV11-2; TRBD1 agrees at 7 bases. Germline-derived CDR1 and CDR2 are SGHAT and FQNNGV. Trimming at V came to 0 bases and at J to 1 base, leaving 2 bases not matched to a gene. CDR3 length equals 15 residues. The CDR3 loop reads CASSLDRGQNTEAFF. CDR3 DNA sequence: TGTGCCAGCAGCTTAGATAGGGGGCAGAACACTGAAGCTTTCTTT. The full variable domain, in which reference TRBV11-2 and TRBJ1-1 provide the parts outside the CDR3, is EAGVAQSPRYKIIEKRQSVAFWCNPISGHATLYWYQQILGQGPKLLIQFQNNGVVDDSQLPKDRFSAERLKGVDSTLKIQPAKLEDSAVYLCASSLDRGQNTEAFFGQGTRLTVV.

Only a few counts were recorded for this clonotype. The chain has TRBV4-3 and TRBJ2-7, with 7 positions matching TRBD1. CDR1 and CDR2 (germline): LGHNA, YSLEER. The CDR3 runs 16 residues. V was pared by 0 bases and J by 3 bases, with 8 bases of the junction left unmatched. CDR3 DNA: TGCGCCAGCAGCCAAGACCCCCCGCCAGGGGGCTACGAGCAGTACTTC. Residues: CASSQDPPPGGYEQYF.

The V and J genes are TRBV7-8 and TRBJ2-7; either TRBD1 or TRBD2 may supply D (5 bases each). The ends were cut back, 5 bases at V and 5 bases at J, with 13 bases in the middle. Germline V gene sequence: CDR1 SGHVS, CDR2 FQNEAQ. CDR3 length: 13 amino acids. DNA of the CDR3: TGTGCCAGCAGCCACCGGGACGGCAACGAGCAGTACTTC. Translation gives CASSHRDGNEQYF. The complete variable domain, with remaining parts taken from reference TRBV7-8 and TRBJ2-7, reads GAGVSQSPRYKVAKRGQDVALRCDPISGHVSLFWYQQALGQGPEFLTYFQNEAQLDKSGLPSDRFFAERPEGSVSTLKIQRTQQEDSAVYLCASSHRDGNEQYFGPGTRLTVT.

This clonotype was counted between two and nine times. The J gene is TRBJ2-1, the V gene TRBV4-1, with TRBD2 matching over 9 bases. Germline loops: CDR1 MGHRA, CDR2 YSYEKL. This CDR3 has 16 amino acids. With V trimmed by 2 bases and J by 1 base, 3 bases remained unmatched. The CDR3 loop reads CASSQPSGGSYNEQFF. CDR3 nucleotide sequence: TGCGCCAGCAGCCAACCGAGCGGGGGGTCCTACAATGAGCAGTTCTTC.

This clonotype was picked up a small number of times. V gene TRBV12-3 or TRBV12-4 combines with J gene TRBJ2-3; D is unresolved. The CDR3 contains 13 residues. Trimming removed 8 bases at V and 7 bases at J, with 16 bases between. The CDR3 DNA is TGTGCCAGCCGGATCGGCCAGCAGCATACGCAGTATTTT. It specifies CASRIGQQHTQYF.

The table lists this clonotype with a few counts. For the CDR3, the DNA is TGCGCCAGCAAGATCGGGGGACAGAGCTCCTACGAGCAGTACTTC. Translated: CASKIGGQSSYEQYF. This rearrangement joins TRBV5-1 to TRBJ2-7; a possible D gene is TRBD1 (7 bases). Trimming left V 6 bases short and J 0 bases short, with 16 bases between. The CDR3 spans 15 residues. The V gene's germline CDR1 is SGHRS and CDR2 YFSETQ.

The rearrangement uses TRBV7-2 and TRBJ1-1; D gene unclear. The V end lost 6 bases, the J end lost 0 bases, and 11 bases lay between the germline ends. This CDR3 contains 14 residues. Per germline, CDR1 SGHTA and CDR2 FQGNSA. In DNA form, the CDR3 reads TGTGCCAGCAGACGCAGCCTACTGAACACTGAAGCTTTCTTT. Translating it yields CASRRSLLNTEAFF.

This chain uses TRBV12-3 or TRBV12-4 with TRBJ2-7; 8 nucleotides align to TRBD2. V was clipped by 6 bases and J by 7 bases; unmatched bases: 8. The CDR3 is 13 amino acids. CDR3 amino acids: CASRSGGAGEQYF. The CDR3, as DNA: TGTGCCAGCAGATCCGGGGGGGCGGGTGAGCAGTACTTC.

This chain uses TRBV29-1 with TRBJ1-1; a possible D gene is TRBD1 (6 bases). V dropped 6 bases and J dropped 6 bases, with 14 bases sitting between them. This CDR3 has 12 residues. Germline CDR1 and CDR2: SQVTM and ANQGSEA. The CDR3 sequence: CSVWGGGPEAFF. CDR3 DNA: TGCAGCGTCTGGGGAGGGGGGCCTGAAGCTTTCTTT.

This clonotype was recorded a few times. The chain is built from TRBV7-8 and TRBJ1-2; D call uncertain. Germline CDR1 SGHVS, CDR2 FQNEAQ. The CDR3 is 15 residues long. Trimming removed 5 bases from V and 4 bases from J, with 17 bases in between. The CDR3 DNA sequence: TGTGCCAGCAGCCCTCGGATTCCTGGAACCTATGGCTACACCTTC. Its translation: CASSPRIPGTYGYTF.

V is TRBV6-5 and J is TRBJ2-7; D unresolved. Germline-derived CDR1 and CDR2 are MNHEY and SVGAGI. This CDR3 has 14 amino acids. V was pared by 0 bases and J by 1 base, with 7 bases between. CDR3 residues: CASSYSPGSYEQYF. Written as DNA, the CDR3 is TGTGCCAGCAGTTACTCACCAGGATCCTACGAGCAGTACTTC.

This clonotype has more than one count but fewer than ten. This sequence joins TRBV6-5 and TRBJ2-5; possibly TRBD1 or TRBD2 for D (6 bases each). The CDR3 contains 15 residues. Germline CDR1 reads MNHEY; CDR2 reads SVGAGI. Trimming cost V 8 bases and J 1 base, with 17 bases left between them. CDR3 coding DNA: TGTGCCAGCTCTCAAGCTGGGGGGCGCCAAGAGACCCAGTACTTC. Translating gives CASSQAGGRQETQYF.

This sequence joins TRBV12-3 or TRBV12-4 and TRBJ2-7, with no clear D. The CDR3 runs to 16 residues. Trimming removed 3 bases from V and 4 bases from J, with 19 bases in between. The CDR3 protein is CASSLASGVGIYEQYF. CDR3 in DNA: TGTGCCAGCAGTTTGGCCTCCGGAGTTGGTATATACGAGCAGTACTTC.

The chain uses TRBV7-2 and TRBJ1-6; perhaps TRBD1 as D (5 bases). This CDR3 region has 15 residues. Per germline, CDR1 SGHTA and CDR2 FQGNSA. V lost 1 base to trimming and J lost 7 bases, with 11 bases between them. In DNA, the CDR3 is TGTGCCAGCAGCTTAGTGTCAGGGACCAATTCACCCCTCCACTTT. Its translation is CASSLVSGTNSPLHF.